This section outlines one T cell receptor (beta chain) sequence together with its context. Its target is not known. The PCR had 60 Vbeta and 13 Jbeta primers. The table came from immunoSEQ multiplex PCR; TCRdb's copy has only in-frame clones and leaves some out. The sample contains some 150,000 clones, about 80% of which appear only once. These data come from a study of cytomegalovirus exposure and HLA in healthy donors. Study information: An analysis done earlier identified around 100 million unique TCR beta sequences from about 179 million T cells.

V lost 4 bases, J lost 7 bases, and 17 bases lay in between. The CDR3 consists of 15 residues. Germline values: CDR1 SGHTA, CDR2 FQGNSA. Study-wide results and caveats: It was assumed in the presence/absence analyses that sequencing depth was roughly uniform across donors. In a later analysis, at a false discovery rate of 0.05, 16,951 TCR beta sequences matched HLA alleles.

This clonotype was obtained from a man in his thirties or forties in good health and CMV-seronegative. The rearrangement joins TRBV7-2 to TRBJ1-5, with D perhaps TRBD1 (5 bases). Sequencing used PBMCs. For the CDR3, the DNA is TGTGCCAGCAGCTCAACGCGGGGGTTCGGGCAGCCCCAGCATTTT. Translating it yields CASSSTRGFGQPQHF.